The 12 T cell receptor beta chains presented below share a single source sample, sequenced in a study of regulatory T cells in long-lasting Graves disease. The time point: newly diagnosed GD, antithyroid drugs for less than 3 months. PBMC-derived RNA was used for the TCR library. CDR3 regions were amplified by Arm-PCR using iRepertoire HTBI primers to build TCR beta libraries. A single record per CDR3 protein comes from TCRdb applying MiXCR to the multiplex PCR reads. The sample includes hundreds of thousands of distinct CDR3 sequences, 13% of them seen just once. In addition, the sample was reused for a study of T cells in Graves' hyperthyroidism and ophthalmopathy.

Source: peripheral blood mononuclear cells (PBMCs), taken at new diagnosis, from a patient treated with antithyroid drugs. The source is a man aged 25-45 years with Graves disease.

V and J are TRBV28 and TRBJ2-3; D is unclear. Trimming removed 3 bases from V and 6 bases from J, with 10 bases in between. Germline values: CDR1 MDHEN, CDR2 SYDVKM. The CDR3 extends over 13 amino acids. The CDR3 DNA reads TGTGCCAGCAGTTTCGGCCCCCAGGATACGCAGTATTTT. It translates to CASSFGPQDTQYF.

As regards this clonotype: The junction shows a germline mismatch at one end, possibly a read error. V and J are TRBV5-4 and TRBJ2-7; D not certain. CDR3 length: 9 residues. Germline V gene data show CDR1 as SGHNT and CDR2 as YYREEE (reference sequence). The CDR3 loop is CASSANRAF. The CDR3 DNA follows: TGTGCCAGCAGCGCAAACCGGGCCTTC.

The rearrangement links TRBV10-3 to TRBJ2-7; 9 bases are shared with TRBD1. CDR3 length equals 15 residues. The germline CDR1 and CDR2 sequences are ENHRY and SYGVKD. Germline trimming cut 10 bases from V and 5 bases from J; bases unmatched to any gene: 15. The chain's CDR3 is CATRGAGTGSHEQYF. The CDR3 DNA is TGTGCCACCCGTGGGGCCGGGACAGGGTCCCACGAGCAGTACTTC.

This clonotype was seen ten or more times. This chain joins TRBV2 and TRBJ2-1; the D is unclear. Trimming removed 6 bases from V and 7 bases from J, with 13 bases in between. CDR1 and CDR2 (germline): SNHLY, FYNNEI. The CDR3 extends over 13 amino acids. DNA of the CDR3: TGTGCCAGCAGGGCGGCTTATTCGAATGAGCAGTTCTTC. It encodes CASRAAYSNEQFF.

This clonotype was detected only a few times. This sequence joins TRBV12-3 or TRBV12-4 and TRBJ1-3, with D perhaps TRBD1 (5 bases). The CDR3 spans 15 residues. V lost 6 bases, J lost 2 bases, and 14 bases lay in between. The CDR3 spells CASRQGSLTGNTIYF. CDR3 sequence (DNA): TGTGCCAGCAGGCAGGGCAGTCTAACTGGAAACACCATATATTTT.

This clonotype was recorded a few times. The J gene is TRBJ2-1, the V gene TRBV20-1; D perhaps matches TRBD2 (6 bases). The CDR3 sequence is 18 residues long. Trimming took off 6 bases at V and 3 bases at J, with 27 bases between the two ends. In germline, CDR1 is DFQATT, CDR2 SNEGSKA (reference sequence). CDR3 DNA sequence: TGCAGTGCCCCAACCCTGGGACTTCTAGGAAGGTTCTACAATGAGCAGTTCTTC. As protein: CSAPTLGLLGRFYNEQFF.

This clonotype was counted only a few times. The rearrangement joins TRBV20-1 to TRBJ2-3; no reliable D call. CDR1 is DFQATT, CDR2 SNEGSKA, per germline (reference sequence). V gave up 6 bases and J gave up 6 bases, with 13 bases separating them. The CDR3 covers 12 residues. CDR3: CSATDGPDTQYF. CDR3 nucleotides: TGCAGTGCAACGGACGGACCGGATACGCAGTATTTT.

In this sample, this clonotype turned up many times. V gene TRBV7-2 combines with J gene TRBJ2-1; D is ambiguous. Trimming cost V 1 base and J 4 bases, with 8 bases left between them. CDR1 and CDR2 from the germline V gene are SGHTA and FQGNSA. CDR3 length: 14 residues. The CDR3 spells CASSLVSLYNEQFF. The CDR3 coding sequence is TGTGCCAGCAGCTTAGTATCCCTTTACAATGAGCAGTTCTTC.

This clonotype occurred many times. V and J are TRBV5-1 and TRBJ1-5; D unresolved. Trimming removed 4 bases from V and 6 bases from J, with 17 bases in between. The CDR3 length is 15 residues. CDR1 is SGHRS and CDR2 is YFSETQ in the germline V gene. CDR3 sequence reads: CASSASAGSAQPQHF. The CDR3 DNA sequence: TGCGCCAGCAGCGCCAGCGCCGGATCAGCTCAGCCCCAGCATTTT.

This clonotype was observed many times. The gene calls are TRBV20-1 and TRBJ2-6; D gene unclear. The V gene lost 7 bases and the J gene lost 0 bases, with 7 bases spanning the gap. Germline V gene data show CDR1 as DFQATT and CDR2 as SNEGSKA (reference sequence). This CDR3 region has 13 residues. For the CDR3, the DNA is TGCAGTGTTGAAAACTCTGGGGCCAACGTCCTGACTTTC. It translates to CSVENSGANVLTF.

With respect to this clonotype: This likely traces to a read error, being one base from a far larger clone. The chain couples TRBV7-3 to TRBJ2-3, with D perhaps matching TRBD1 (6 bases). The CDR3 sequence is 18 residues long. With 5 bases removed from V and 0 bases from J, the gap between germline ends came to 21 bases. CDR1 is SGHTA, CDR2 FQGTGA, per germline. In DNA form, the CDR3 reads TGTGCCAGCAGCCATAATAGAGGGGGAACCCCTAGCACAGATACGCAGTATTTT. Protein: CASSHNRGGTPSTDTQYF.

This clonotype has just a few counts. This chain uses TRBV7-2 with TRBJ2-3, with 7 bases aligning to TRBD1. This CDR3 has 18 amino acids. Trimming took 1 base from V and 1 from J; bases not matched to a gene: 11. Germline CDR1 SGHTA, CDR2 FQGNSA. The CDR3 DNA reads as TGTGCCAGCAGCTTAGGAAAGTCAGGGGGAGCGCGCACAGATACGCAGTATTTT. It encodes CASSLGKSGGARTDTQYF.